The 10 T cell receptor beta chains listed next were all sequenced from one sample in a study of T-cell reconstitution after alpha-beta-depleted transplantation in children. Unique molecular identifiers were used in preparing the TCRbeta library. Each CDR3 protein is one row after TCRdb ran MiXCR on the PCR reads. This sample has around 370,000 distinct CDR3 sequences, with roughly 16% found just once. This sample comprised PBMCs, mostly from graft donor cells, obtained 360 days after TCRalphabeta/CD19-depleted stem cell transplant. Receptors were obtained from a male patient aged 2 to 10 who had a stem cell transplant for acute lymphoblastic leukemia, so the T cells may come from the graft donor.

Details on this clonotype: Because the CDR3 is missing its conserved closing phenylalanine or tryptophan, this is likely a read error. No DNA is shown, since the ends of the CDR3 on it are uncertain; the CDR3 is the one TCRdb lists. The chain joins TRBV20-1 to TRBJ1-6; the D call TRBD1 from the table was never checked on the DNA. The CDR3 is 13 residues long, ends included. Germline CDR1 and CDR2: DFQATT and SNEGSKA (reference sequence). CDR3 protein: CSARRTGGPVSWC.

There are a few counts of this clonotype. This chain connects TRBV2 to TRBJ1-5; D not certain. Germline V lookup: CDR1 SNHLY, CDR2 FYNNEI. This CDR3 spans 12 amino acids. V was shortened by 6 bases and J by 9 bases, with 12 bases between the two germline ends. The CDR3 nucleotides are TGTGCCAGCAGCTGGGGTTTTAGGCCCCAGCATTTT. Encoded protein: CASSWGFRPQHF.

This clonotype is a singleton in its sample. The V gene is TRBV5-1, the J gene TRBJ2-3; 11 bases map to TRBD2. This CDR3 region has 17 residues. After removal of 4 bases from V and 2 bases from J, the junction contained 9 bases not matched to a gene. Germline V lookup: CDR1 SGHRS, CDR2 YFSETQ. The CDR3 nucleotides read TGCGCCAGCAGCCTAATGGGGACTAGCGGACACACAGATACGCAGTATTTT. Protein sequence: CASSLMGTSGHTDTQYF.

This clonotype appeared a few times. The J gene is TRBJ2-3, the V gene TRBV7-2; 11 bases are shared with TRBD2. In germline, CDR1 is SGHTA, CDR2 FQGNSA. The V segment lost 5 bases and the J segment 4 bases; nucleotides outside the gene matches: 8. The CDR3 length is 16 residues. The CDR3: CASSATSGSGADTQYF. CDR3 sequence (DNA): TGTGCCAGCAGCGCCACTAGCGGGAGTGGCGCAGATACGCAGTATTTT.

This clonotype appeared a few times. The chain uses TRBV30 and TRBJ2-3; 10 nucleotides align to TRBD1. The CDR3 length is 15 residues. Germline CDR1 is GTSNPN and CDR2 is SVGIG (reference sequence). The V and J ends lost 2 bases and 4 bases, in that order; junction bases with no gene match: 6. CDR3 DNA: TGTGCCTGGAGTAGGGGACAGGGGAGGCCAGATACGCAGTATTTT. This codes for CAWSRGQGRPDTQYF.

The chain employs TRBV10-2 and TRBJ2-1; TRBD2 aligns across 9 bases. The CDR3 is 16 residues long. V was clipped by 5 bases and J by 5 bases; unmatched bases: 10. Germline CDR1 WSHSY, CDR2 SAAADI. The CDR3 DNA follows: TGCGCCAGCAGTCTTACTAGCGGGTATGTTAACAATGAGCAGTTCTTC. It encodes CASSLTSGYVNNEQFF.

The chain uses TRBV12-3 or TRBV12-4 and TRBJ1-1, with 8 positions matching TRBD1. The CDR3 covers 15 residues. The ends lost 3 bases at V and 3 bases at J; junction bases unmatched: 6. The CDR3 sequence: CASSFQGASDTEAFF. The CDR3, as DNA: TGTGCCAGCAGTTTCCAGGGGGCGAGCGACACTGAAGCTTTCTTT.

This clonotype was found many times. The junction departs from the called germline gene at one end, perhaps through a read error. This sequence joins TRBV10-3 and TRBJ2-1; D might be TRBD2 (5 bases). The CDR3 is 12 residues long. Looked up from germline, CDR1 is ENHRY and CDR2 is SYGVKD. The CDR3 here is CAIRERNNEQFF. Here the CDR3 DNA reads TGTGCCATCCGTGAGCGGAACAATGAGCAGTTCTTC.

This clonotype has a count of ten or more. This chain connects TRBV7-9 to TRBJ2-6; D is ambiguous. V was trimmed by 2 bases and J by 0 bases, leaving 8 bases between them. This CDR3 region has 16 residues. Germline lookup yields CDR1 SEHNR and CDR2 FQNEAQ (reference sequence). CDR3 region: CASSLSHHSGANVLTF. In nucleotides, the CDR3 is TGTGCCAGCAGCTTATCTCATCACTCTGGGGCCAACGTCCTGACTTTC.

The CDR3 here is CASSLGSGGPDTQYF. CDR3 DNA sequence: TGCGCCAGCAGCTTGGGCTCAGGGGGGCCGGATACGCAGTATTTT. The gene calls are TRBV5-1 and TRBJ2-3; possible D gene TRBD1, 7 bases. The V and J ends lost 0 bases and 6 bases respectively, with 14 bases between them. The germline gives CDR1 SGHRS, CDR2 YFSETQ. The CDR3 consists of 15 residues.